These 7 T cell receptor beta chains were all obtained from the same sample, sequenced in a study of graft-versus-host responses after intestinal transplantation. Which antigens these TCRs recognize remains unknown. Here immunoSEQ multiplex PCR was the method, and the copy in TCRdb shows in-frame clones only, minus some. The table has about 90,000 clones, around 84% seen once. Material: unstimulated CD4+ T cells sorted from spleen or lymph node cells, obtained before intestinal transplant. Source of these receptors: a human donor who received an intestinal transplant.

CDR3 nucleotide sequence: TGTGCCAGCAGCACCCTAGCGGGAGTCTTCTACGAGCAGTACTTC. Residues: CASSTLAGVFYEQYF. The V gene is TRBV6-5, the J gene TRBJ2-7; 10 bases agree with TRBD2. In germline, CDR1 is MNHEY, CDR2 SVGAGI. This CDR3 region has 15 residues. Trimming removed 6 bases from V and 3 bases from J; junction bases left unmatched: 8.

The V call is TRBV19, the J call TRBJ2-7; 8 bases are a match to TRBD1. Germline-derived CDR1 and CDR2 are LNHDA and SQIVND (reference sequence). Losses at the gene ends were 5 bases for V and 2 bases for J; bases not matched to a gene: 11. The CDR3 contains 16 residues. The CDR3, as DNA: TGTGCCAGTAGTCCACGGACAGGGCGGGATACCTACGAGCAGTACTTC. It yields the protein CASSPRTGRDTYEQYF.

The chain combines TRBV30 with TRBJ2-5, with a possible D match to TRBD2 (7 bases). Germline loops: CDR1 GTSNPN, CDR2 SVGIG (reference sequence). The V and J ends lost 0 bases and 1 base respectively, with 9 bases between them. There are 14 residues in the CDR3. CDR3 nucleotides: TGTGCCTGGAGTGTGGGGGGGGCCCAAGAGACCCAGTACTTC. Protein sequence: CAWSVGGAQETQYF.

The CDR3 is CASSTNLLIGVETQYF. CDR3 coding DNA: TGTGCCAGTAGTACCAACCTCTTGATCGGGGTAGAGACCCAGTACTTC. This chain uses TRBV19 with TRBJ2-5; a possible D gene is TRBD2 (5 bases). V lost 4 bases, J lost 4 bases, and 19 bases lay in between. The CDR3 is made up of 16 amino acids. CDR1 is LNHDA and CDR2 is SQIVND in the germline V gene (reference sequence).

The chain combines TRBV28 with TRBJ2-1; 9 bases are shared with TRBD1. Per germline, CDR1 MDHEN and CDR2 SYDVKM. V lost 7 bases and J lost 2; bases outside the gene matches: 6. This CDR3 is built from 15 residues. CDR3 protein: CASIRTGGAYNEQFF. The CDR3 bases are TGTGCCAGCATTAGAACAGGGGGCGCCTACAATGAGCAGTTCTTC.

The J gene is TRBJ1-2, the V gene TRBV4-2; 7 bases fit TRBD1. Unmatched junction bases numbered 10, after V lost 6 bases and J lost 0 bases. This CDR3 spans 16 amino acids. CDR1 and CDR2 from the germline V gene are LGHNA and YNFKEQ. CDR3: CASSPPHRGANYGYTF. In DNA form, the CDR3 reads TGTGCCAGCAGTCCTCCCCACAGGGGAGCTAACTATGGCTACACCTTC.

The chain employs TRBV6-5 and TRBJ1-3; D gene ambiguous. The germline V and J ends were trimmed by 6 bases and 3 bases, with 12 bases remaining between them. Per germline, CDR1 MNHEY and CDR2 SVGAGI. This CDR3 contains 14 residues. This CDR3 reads CASRQPGSGNTIYF. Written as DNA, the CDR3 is TGTGCCAGCAGACAACCGGGAAGTGGAAACACCATATATTTT.